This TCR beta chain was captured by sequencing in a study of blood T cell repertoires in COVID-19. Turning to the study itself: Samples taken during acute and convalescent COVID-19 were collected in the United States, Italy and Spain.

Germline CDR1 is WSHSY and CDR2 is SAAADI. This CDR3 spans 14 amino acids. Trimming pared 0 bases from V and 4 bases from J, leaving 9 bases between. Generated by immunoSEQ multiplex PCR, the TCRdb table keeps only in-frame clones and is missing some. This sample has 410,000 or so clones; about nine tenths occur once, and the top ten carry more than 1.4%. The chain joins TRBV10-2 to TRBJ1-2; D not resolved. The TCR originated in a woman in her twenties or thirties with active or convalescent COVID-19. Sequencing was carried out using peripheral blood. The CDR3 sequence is CASSESIGFYGYTF. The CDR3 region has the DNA TGCGCCAGCAGTGAGTCGATCGGGTTCTATGGCTACACCTTC.